Listed here are 29 T cell receptor beta chains from one sample, sequenced in a study of T cell responses to AZD1222 COVID-19 vaccine. Profiling relied on immunoSEQ multiplex PCR, and the TCRdb table lists in-frame clones only, not all of them. The sample holds 150,000 to 250,000 clones; over 85% are singletons and the top ten take over 0.95%. The sequenced sample was peripheral blood, obtained 28 days after the second AZD1222 dose. The receptors were gathered from an adult who received the AZD1222 COVID-19 vaccine.

This chain uses TRBV5-1 with TRBJ2-5; D tentatively fits TRBD1 or TRBD2 (5 bases each). The V end lost 3 bases, the J end lost 2 bases, and 17 bases lay between the germline ends. This CDR3 has 16 amino acids. The germline CDR1 and CDR2 sequences are SGHRS and YFSETQ. The CDR3: CASSSQDGTAQETQYF. The CDR3 region has the DNA TGCGCCAGCAGCTCCCAGGACGGGACGGCGCAAGAGACCCAGTACTTC.

This chain links TRBV13 with TRBJ1-1; D call uncertain. The CDR3 consists of 13 residues. CDR1 and CDR2 from the germline V gene are PRHDT and FYEKMQ (reference sequence). V lost 8 bases, J lost 5 bases, and 15 bases lay in between. CDR3 residues: CASGKGRGTEAFF. CDR3 sequence (DNA): TGTGCCAGCGGGAAAGGTAGAGGAACTGAAGCTTTCTTT.

The chain uses TRBV7-3 and TRBJ1-1; D not certain. CDR3 length equals 14 residues. The V gene lost 2 bases and the J gene lost 0 bases, with 7 bases spanning the gap. Per germline, CDR1 SGHTA and CDR2 FQGTGA. The CDR3 nucleotides read TGTGCCAGCAGCTTAGCGGGGATGAACACTGAAGCTTTCTTT. Amino acids: CASSLAGMNTEAFF.

V is TRBV30 and J is TRBJ2-2; TRBD2 matches at 7 bases. J gave up 0 bases and V 4 bases, and 5 bases lay outside the gene matches. From germline, CDR1 is GTSNPN and CDR2 SVGIG (reference sequence). The CDR3 has 15 residues. Here the CDR3 DNA reads TGTGCCTGGAACCGGGACTACCCGAACACCGGGGAGCTGTTTTTT. This gives the protein CAWNRDYPNTGELFF.

The rearrangement links TRBV6-5 to TRBJ2-1; D call uncertain. V was clipped by 6 bases and J by 7 bases, with 16 bases between them. CDR1 and CDR2 (germline): MNHEY, SVGAGI. The CDR3 is 14 residues long. The CDR3 sequence is CASSTVPGGNEQFF. CDR3 DNA: TGTGCCAGCAGCACTGTACCCGGCGGAAATGAGCAGTTCTTC.

The chain couples TRBV2 to TRBJ1-1, with 8 bases fitting TRBD1. Germline loops: CDR1 SNHLY, CDR2 FYNNEI. The CDR3 spans 13 residues. The ends lost 5 bases at V and 3 bases at J; junction bases unmatched: 2. In DNA, the CDR3 is TGTGCCAGCAGTAACAGGGGGGACACTGAAGCTTTCTTT. Translating gives CASSNRGDTEAFF.

The chain is built from TRBV6-6 and TRBJ2-2, with TRBD1 matching over 7 bases. This CDR3 is built from 15 residues. Germline loops: CDR1 MNHNY, CDR2 SVGAGI (reference sequence). V dropped 5 bases and J dropped 8; count of bases not matched to a gene: 11. DNA for the CDR3: TGTGCCAGCAGTATGGGACAGATTCGAGCGGGGGAGCTGTTTTTT. Translating it yields CASSMGQIRAGELFF.

V and J are TRBV19 and TRBJ1-1; D is uncertain. The V gene lost 7 bases and the J gene lost 1 base, with 13 bases spanning the gap. CDR1 and CDR2 (germline): LNHDA, SQIVND (reference sequence). This CDR3 is 14 amino acids long. CDR3 nucleotide sequence: TGTGCCAGTACCAATGGACGCAGGAACACTGAAGCTTTCTTT. Amino acid sequence: CASTNGRRNTEAFF.

On this clone itself: Other DNA sequences within the sample encode an identical CDR3. V is TRBV19 and J is TRBJ1-2; unclear D gene. Looked up from germline, CDR1 is LNHDA and CDR2 is SQIVND (reference sequence). V lost 3 bases and J 2 bases, leaving 7 bases between the germline ends. The CDR3 is made up of 13 amino acids. CDR3 region: CASSIQGNYGYTF. CDR3 DNA sequence: TGTGCCAGTAGTATTCAAGGGAACTATGGCTACACCTTC.

The chain has TRBV7-2 and TRBJ1-2; 8 bases agree with TRBD1. V lost 5 bases, J lost 2 bases, and 7 bases stayed unmatched. CDR3 length: 15 residues. Germline CDR1 reads SGHTA; CDR2 reads FQGNSA. DNA for the CDR3: TGTGCCAGCAGCCCCTGGACAGGGTTAAACTATGGCTACACCTTC. As protein: CASSPWTGLNYGYTF.

Only one count was recorded for this clone. The V call is TRBV30, the J call TRBJ2-7; D perhaps matches TRBD1 (6 bases). V lost 3 bases and J 12 bases, leaving 24 bases between the germline ends. This CDR3 is built from 14 residues. CDR1 and CDR2 from the germline V gene are GTSNPN and SVGIG (reference sequence). The DNA of the CDR3 is TGTGCCTGGAGCATAATCACCGGGACAAAGGGGATGTACTTC. Translated, it gives CAWSIITGTKGMYF.

The rearrangement joins TRBV5-6 to TRBJ1-1, with D possibly TRBD1 on 5 matching bases. The V and J ends lost 3 bases and 8 bases respectively, with 20 bases between them. The CDR3 spans 15 residues. Per the germline V gene, CDR1 is SGHDT and CDR2 is YYEEEE. The CDR3 coding sequence is TGTGCCAGCAGCTACTCCAGGGTATTCCTCCCAGAAGCTTTCTTT. This codes for CASSYSRVFLPEAFF.

The rearrangement joins TRBV10-3 to TRBJ2-7, with TRBD2 identical over 9 bases. The CDR3 length is 16 residues. Germline trimming cut 4 bases from V and 2 bases from J; bases unmatched to any gene: 9. CDR1 is ENHRY, CDR2 SYGVKD, per germline. CDR3 nucleotide sequence: TGTGCCATCAGTGCCCCCCGAGCGGGGGGCCCCTACGAGCAGTACTTC. As protein: CAISAPRAGGPYEQYF.

A word on this clone: Other DNA sequences in the sample encode the same CDR3. The chain has TRBV12-3 or TRBV12-4 and TRBJ1-2, with a possible D match to TRBD1 (5 bases). The ends were cut back, 2 bases at V and 4 bases at J, with 5 bases in the middle. The CDR3 loop spans 12 amino acids. CDR3: CASSLTGYGYTF. The CDR3 nucleotides are TGTGCCAGCAGTTTAACAGGCTATGGCTACACCTTC.

This chain uses TRBV6-5 with TRBJ2-3, with 13 positions matching TRBD2. The V gene end was trimmed by 7 bases and the J gene end by 6 bases; junction bases not matched to a gene: 4. From germline, CDR1 is MNHEY and CDR2 SVGAGI. The CDR3 covers 14 residues. The CDR3 DNA reads TGTGCCAGCACAACTAGCGGGGGGGCCGATACGCAGTATTTT. Translation gives CASTTSGGADTQYF.

The V call is TRBV18, the J call TRBJ1-2, with D unclear. The ends were cut back, 0 bases at V and 0 bases at J, with 8 bases in the middle. This CDR3 is 15 amino acids long. Germline-derived CDR1 and CDR2 are KGHSH and LQKENI. The CDR3 here is CASSPPSSPNYGYTF. CDR3 nucleotides: TGTGCCAGCTCACCACCGTCCAGCCCTAACTATGGCTACACCTTC.

The gene calls are TRBV10-1 and TRBJ1-5; the D is unclear. V lost 2 bases to trimming and J lost 9 bases, with 17 bases between them. This CDR3 is built from 15 residues. Germline lookup yields CDR1 WNHNN and CDR2 SYGVQD (reference sequence). The CDR3 sequence is CASSELRVFLSPQHF. CDR3 coding DNA: TGCGCCAGCAGTGAGCTTCGGGTGTTCTTGTCGCCCCAGCATTTT.

V gene TRBV7-9 combines with J gene TRBJ1-5; 10 bases map to TRBD1. Looked up from germline, CDR1 is SEHNR and CDR2 is FQNEAQ (reference sequence). This CDR3 is 16 amino acids long. With V trimmed by 5 bases and J by 0 bases, 4 bases remained unmatched. The CDR3 spells CASSRGTGVSNQPQHF. The CDR3 region has the DNA TGTGCCAGCAGCCGGGGGACAGGGGTTAGCAATCAGCCCCAGCATTTT.

The chain combines TRBV27 with TRBJ1-2; D not certain. The germline V and J ends were trimmed by 11 bases and 3 bases, with 10 bases remaining between them. Germline CDR1 MNHEY, CDR2 SMNVEV (reference sequence). This CDR3 is 11 amino acids long. CDR3 bases: TGTGCCGCCGGTCGGGACTATGGCTACACCTTC. Its translation: CAAGRDYGYTF.

This chain connects TRBV7-9 to TRBJ2-3; 9 bases align to TRBD2. CDR1 and CDR2 from the germline V gene are SEHNR and FQNEAQ (reference sequence). The CDR3 has 15 residues. The V gene end was trimmed by 5 bases and the J gene end by 7 bases; junction bases not matched to a gene: 10. DNA of the CDR3: TGTGCCAGCAGCCCCCAAGCGGGGGGCGGGAATACGCAGTATTTT. Its protein product is CASSPQAGGGNTQYF. Full variable domain (outside the CDR3, taken from reference TRBV7-9 and TRBJ2-3): DTGVSQNPRHKITKRGQNVTFRCDPISEHNRLYWYRQTLGQGPEFLTYFQNEAQLEKSRLLSDRFSAERPKGSFSTLEIQRTEQGDSAMYLCASSPQAGGGNTQYFGPGTRLTVL.

The chain links TRBV7-2 to TRBJ2-7, with D possibly called TRBD1 or TRBD2 (5 bases each). This CDR3 comprises 15 residues. With 5 bases removed from V and 0 bases from J, the gap between germline ends came to 14 bases. Germline V gene sequence: CDR1 SGHTA, CDR2 FQGNSA. This chain's CDR3 is CASSLRAGSSYEQYF. CDR3 DNA sequence: TGTGCCAGCAGCCTAAGAGCAGGGAGCTCCTACGAGCAGTACTTC.

The chain recombines TRBV4-2 with TRBJ2-1, with TRBD2 identical over 11 bases. V shed 6 bases and J 4 bases; nucleotides not matched to a gene: 11. The CDR3 has 17 residues. Germline-derived CDR1 and CDR2 are LGHNA and YNFKEQ. CDR3: CASRGGSGGGGYNEQFF. In DNA form, the CDR3 reads TGTGCCAGCAGAGGTGGTAGCGGGGGGGGAGGGTACAATGAGCAGTTCTTC.

J is TRBJ2-1 and V is TRBV7-9, with no clear D. The germline V gene has CDR1 SEHNR and CDR2 FQNEAQ (reference sequence). This CDR3 is built from 13 residues. The V and J ends lost 5 bases and 2 bases respectively, with 7 bases between them. Here the CDR3 DNA reads TGTGCCAGCAGCGGCGGAGCCTACAATGAGCAGTTCTTC. Encoded protein: CASSGGAYNEQFF. The full variable domain, with the rest looked up from reference TRBV7-9 and TRBJ2-1, is DTGVSQNPRHKITKRGQNVTFRCDPISEHNRLYWYRQTLGQGPEFLTYFQNEAQLEKSRLLSDRFSAERPKGSFSTLEIQRTEQGDSAMYLCASSGGAYNEQFFGPGTRLTVL.

The chain is built from TRBV6-5 and TRBJ1-5; D perhaps matches TRBD1 (6 bases). The CDR3 runs 15 residues. V lost 0 bases and J 4 bases, leaving 10 bases between the germline ends. CDR1 is MNHEY, CDR2 SVGAGI, per germline. Here the CDR3 DNA reads TGTGCCAGCAGTTACTCGCAAGGGGGGAATCAGCCCCAGCATTTT. It translates to CASSYSQGGNQPQHF.

On this clone: Other DNA sequences in this specimen translate into the identical CDR3. The chain joins TRBV18 to TRBJ2-7; 7 nucleotides agree with TRBD1. V lost 6 bases to trimming and J lost 6 bases; unmatched junction nucleotides: 5. The CDR3 sequence is 12 residues long. Germline V gives CDR1 KGHSH, CDR2 LQKENI. CDR3 region: CASSPTGIEQYF. CDR3 nucleotide sequence: TGTGCCAGCTCCCCGACAGGGATCGAGCAGTACTTC.

A remark on this clone: Other DNA sequences of this sample code for an identical CDR3. The J gene is TRBJ1-2, the V gene TRBV12-3 or TRBV12-4, with D possibly TRBD1 on 5 matching bases. This CDR3 spans 13 amino acids. Trimming removed 3 bases from V and 8 bases from J, with 13 bases in between. The CDR3 coding sequence is TGTGCCAGCAGTTTGCGGGGCCGTTACGGCTACACCTTC. Protein product: CASSLRGRYGYTF.

This rearrangement joins TRBV7-9 to TRBJ2-1, with TRBD1 matching over 8 bases. Germline CDR1 SEHNR, CDR2 FQNEAQ (reference sequence). After removal of 0 bases from V and 14 bases from J, the junction contained 3 bases not matched to a gene. The CDR3 loop spans 12 amino acids. The CDR3 sequence is CASSLARTGKFF. The CDR3 DNA is TGTGCCAGCAGCTTAGCGCGGACAGGGAAGTTCTTC.

V is TRBV5-1 and J is TRBJ2-3, with a possible D match to TRBD2 (5 bases). V shed 0 bases and J shed 1 base, with 15 bases lying between them. Germline V gene sequence: CDR1 SGHRS, CDR2 YFSETQ. The CDR3 has 17 residues. The CDR3 nucleotides read TGCGCCAGCAGCTTGGCCAACTGGGAGCGCCGCACAGATACGCAGTATTTT. Protein sequence: CASSLANWERRTDTQYF.

This clone occurred once. The gene calls are TRBV28 and TRBJ2-7, with 10 nucleotides matching TRBD1. V shed 5 bases, J shed 3 bases, and the junction held 7 bases outside the gene matches. Germline CDR1 and CDR2: MDHEN and SYDVKM. CDR3 length: 15 amino acids. The CDR3 loop is CASSPGTGASYEQYF. Here the CDR3 DNA reads TGTGCCAGCAGTCCAGGGACAGGGGCAAGCTACGAGCAGTACTTC.